These 7 T cell receptor beta chains share one sample of origin, sequenced in a study of STAT3 mutations in large granular lymphocyte leukemia. General study findings and limits: At least one immunodominant TCR beta clonotype appeared in every T-cell large granular lymphocyte leukemia patient.

Clones were sequenced by immunoSEQ multiplex PCR, and TCRdb holds only the in-frame ones, with some missing. The sample records over 8,000 clones, about 85% being singletons. These TCRs' antigens remain unknown. The specimen was peripheral blood mononuclear cells. These receptors all come from a man aged 55 to 70 with T-cell large granular lymphocyte leukemia. Some clones in this sample may be carry-over from other donors' samples.

The gene calls are TRBV6-1 and TRBJ2-1; TRBD1 matches at 7 bases. The CDR3 is 16 residues long. V was clipped by 4 bases and J by 0 bases; unmatched bases: 6. Germline V lookup: CDR1 MNHNS, CDR2 SASEGT. The CDR3 is CASSGQDRSSYNEQFF. CDR3 coding DNA: TGTGCCAGCAGTGGGCAGGACAGGAGCTCCTACAATGAGCAGTTCTTC.

The genes are TRBV28 and TRBJ2-7; 12 nucleotides agree with TRBD2. Per germline, CDR1 MDHEN and CDR2 SYDVKM. The V gene end was trimmed by 3 bases and the J gene end by 6 bases; junction bases not matched to a gene: 15. This CDR3 is built from 18 residues. The DNA for the CDR3 is TGTGCCAGCAGTTTCCCGGGACTAGCGGGCGGGGGGCCCTCCGAGCAGTACTTC. This encodes CASSFPGLAGGGPSEQYF.

The count of this clone is one. CDR3 sequence (DNA): TGTGCCAGTAGTTCCAGACAGGATAATTCACCCCTCCACTTT. Translated: CASSSRQDNSPLHF. The chain employs TRBV19 and TRBJ1-6, with a weak D call TRBD1 (6 bases). Trimming shortened V by 5 bases and J by 5 bases, and 10 bases separated the two germline ends. Germline V gene data show CDR1 as LNHDA and CDR2 as SQIVND (reference sequence). There are 14 residues in the CDR3.

This chain uses TRBV6-1 with TRBJ1-1; unclear D gene. The CDR3 has 13 residues. CDR1 and CDR2 from the germline V gene are MNHNS and SASEGT. The V and J ends lost 5 bases and 1 base respectively, with 8 bases between them. In nucleotides, the CDR3 is TGTGCCAGCAGTAGTTCAGGGAACACTGAAGCTTTCTTT. Amino acid sequence: CASSSSGNTEAFF.

The J gene is TRBJ2-2, the V gene TRBV7-3, with D possibly being TRBD2 (5 bases). CDR1 and CDR2 (germline): SGHTA, FQGTGA. The CDR3 has 14 residues. V lost 3 bases and J lost 14, with 19 bases in between. CDR3 amino acids: CASSLAGGPAGLFF. The DNA for the CDR3 is TGTGCCAGCAGCTTGGCAGGCGGGCCCGCGGGTCTGTTTTTT.

The V gene is TRBV2, the J gene TRBJ2-7; D is unclear. The CDR3 extends over 15 amino acids. V dropped 6 bases and J dropped 4 bases, with 19 bases sitting between them. CDR1 SNHLY and CDR2 FYNNEI come from the germline V gene. CDR3 sequence: CASRDLVEGPYEQYF. CDR3 coding DNA: TGTGCCAGCAGGGATCTAGTGGAAGGGCCGTACGAGCAGTACTTC.

This chain uses TRBV2 with TRBJ1-1; D call uncertain. The CDR3 has 14 residues. Between the trimmed V and J ends, which lost 5 bases and 0 bases, there was a span of 10 bases. Germline V gives CDR1 SNHLY, CDR2 FYNNEI. The CDR3 region has the DNA TGTGCCAGCAGTACAAGTTTGGTGAACACTGAAGCTTTCTTT. This sequence encodes CASSTSLVNTEAFF.